This T cell receptor beta chain was identified in a study of T cells in Graves' hyperthyroidism and ophthalmopathy. Researchers defined stable Graves' hyperthyroidism as no ophthalmopathy progression within 18 months. Exclusions: uncontrolled infection, other autoimmune disease, pregnancy, lactation. Diagnosis rested on symptoms, serum thyroxine and TRAb, thyroid ultrasound, and orbital computed tomography. PBMCs were derived from 7.5 to 10 ml fresh peripheral blood. There were TCR beta CDR3 regions amplified from RNA transcripts. Using the HTBI primer set, a first-round RT-PCR was run on the TCR CDR3. TCRdb ran MiXCR on the multiplex PCR reads and lists one entry per CDR3 protein. The sample records 450,000 to 650,000 distinct CDR3 sequences, under 25% being singletons. Only a few counts were recorded for this clonotype. The sample was blood. This TCR derives from a man aged 18 to 29 with Graves' hyperthyroidism.

The CDR3 DNA reads TGTGCCAGCAGTCGGGACAGGGGGCATGGCTACACCTTC. Amino acid sequence: CASSRDRGHGYTF. The chain employs TRBV28 and TRBJ1-2; 12 nucleotides line up with TRBD1. The J segment lost 6 bases and the V segment lost 5 bases, leaving 1 base of the junction unmatched. Germline V gene sequence: CDR1 MDHEN, CDR2 SYDVKM. The CDR3 contains 13 residues.